This T cell receptor (beta chain) is from a study of glioma-infiltrating T cells. Findings and caveats of the study: Tissue-blood divergence was below expectation in non-neoplastic patients, above in gliomas. Very few CDR3 sequences were shared between tissue and blood.

The V end lost 1 base, the J end lost 6 bases, and 8 bases lay between the germline ends. The CDR3 spans 13 residues. The germline gives CDR1 LGHNA, CDR2 YNFKEQ. Amplification of TCR alpha and beta CDR3 regions from RNA used iRepertoire nested multiplex PCR. Tissue mRNA or PBMC total RNA, roughly 100-400 ng, went into one-step reverse transcription and amplification. TCRdb analysed the multiplex PCR reads with MiXCR anew, one entry per CDR3 protein. The repertoire consists of about 140,000 distinct CDR3 sequences, with around 42% occurring once and the leading ten covering over 15%. At least ten counts were recorded for this clonotype. Its antigen is not known.

The receptor's source is a human donor with low-grade glioma or glioblastoma, undergoing nonglioma brain surgery, or in good health (not recorded which). Material: glioma tissue, nonneoplastic brain tissue, or PBMCs (not recorded which). The chain employs TRBV4-2 and TRBJ2-3; D is possibly TRBD2 (6 bases). CDR3 sequence reads: CASSQGLADTQYF. In DNA, the CDR3 is TGTGCCAGCAGCCAAGGCCTAGCGGATACGCAGTATTTT.